The 24 T cell receptor beta chains given below trace back to one sample, sequenced in a study of T-cell reconstitution after alpha-beta-depleted transplantation in children. During its preparation, the TCRbeta library received unique molecular identifiers. TCRdb re-analysed the PCR reads in MiXCR, keeping a single row per CDR3 protein. The sample lists 250,000 to 350,000 distinct CDR3 sequences, about 10% occurring once. Sequenced here: PBMCs from the stem cell graft donor, sampled from the stem cell graft. Receptors originate from a human donor who donated a stem cell graft to a child with SCID.

The chain couples TRBV7-6 to TRBJ1-1, with TRBD1 matching over 7 bases. This CDR3 is built from 14 residues. The germline V gene encodes CDR1 SGHVS and CDR2 FNYEAQ. V trimming: 5 bases; J trimming: 0 bases; junction bases outside the gene matches: 3. The CDR3 nucleotides are TGTGCCAGCAGCCGGGACAGTATGAACACTGAAGCTTTCTTT. This codes for CASSRDSMNTEAFF.

This clonotype was seen a handful of times. This rearrangement joins TRBV18 to TRBJ2-3; TRBD1 is a possible D gene (5 bases). The CDR3 runs to 15 residues. Trimming removed 6 bases at V and 6 bases at J, with 19 bases between. Germline V gene lookup returns CDR1 KGHSH and CDR2 LQKENI. As DNA, the CDR3 is TGTGCCAGCTCTTCGACGCAGGGCATGGGGGATACGCAGTATTTT. Protein: CASSSTQGMGDTQYF.

Notes on this clonotype: Just one base apart from a much larger clone, this may be a read error. The chain has TRBV3-1 and TRBJ2-7; D is ambiguous. The CDR3 is made up of 12 amino acids. Germline CDR1 reads LGHDT; CDR2 reads YNNKEL (reference sequence). CDR3 residues: CASSQGDTEEYF. DNA for the CDR3: TGTGCCAGCAGCCAGGGCGACACCGAGGAGTACTTC.

V and J are TRBV6-5 and TRBJ1-2, with D possibly TRBD1 on 5 matching bases. Trimming stripped 0 bases from V and 8 bases from J, with 19 bases between. Germline-derived CDR1 and CDR2 are MNHEY and SVGAGI. This CDR3 contains 16 residues. CDR3 region: CASSYSDKTLASGYTF. CDR3 coding DNA: TGTGCCAGCAGTTACTCGGACAAGACATTGGCTTCGGGCTACACCTTC.

This clonotype has a handful of counts. V is TRBV5-1 and J is TRBJ2-7; no clear D. V lost 5 bases to trimming and J lost 4 bases, with 16 bases between them. The germline gives CDR1 SGHRS, CDR2 YFSETQ. The CDR3 covers 14 residues. The DNA of the CDR3 is TGCGCCAGCAGAGTGGCAGATGAAACATACGAGCAGTACTTC. It is translated as CASRVADETYEQYF.

This clonotype was counted a few times. This chain links TRBV7-8 with TRBJ2-1; D perhaps matches TRBD1 (7 bases). The germline V gene encodes CDR1 SGHVS and CDR2 FQNEAQ. This CDR3 region has 15 residues. The ends were cut back, 5 bases at V and 0 bases at J, with 11 bases in the middle. This CDR3 reads CASSPRDSSYNEQFF. As DNA, the CDR3 is TGTGCCAGCAGCCCGCGGGACAGCTCCTACAATGAGCAGTTCTTC.

With respect to this clonotype: Being one base from a much bigger clone, this may be a read error. The chain carries TRBV27 and TRBJ1-1, with TRBD1 matching 8 bases. The CDR3 runs to 17 residues. V was clipped by 8 bases and J by 3 bases; unmatched bases: 17. The germline CDR1 and CDR2 sequences are MNHEY and SMNVEV (reference sequence). Here the CDR3 reads CASGDVRTGGMDTEAFF. The CDR3 DNA sequence: TGTGCCAGCGGGGATGTAAGAACAGGGGGAATGGACACTGAAGCTTTCTTT.

The chain is built from TRBV10-3 and TRBJ2-1, with TRBD2 matching 10 bases. The V gene's germline CDR1 is ENHRY and CDR2 SYGVKD. The CDR3 is 17 residues long. The V gene end was trimmed by 5 bases and the J gene end by 8 bases; junction bases not matched to a gene: 15. The CDR3 loop reads CAISTGERGGARDEQFF. As DNA, the CDR3 is TGTGCCATCAGTACGGGGGAGCGGGGGGGCGCCCGTGATGAGCAGTTCTTC.

This clonotype has only a few counts. V and J are TRBV25-1 and TRBJ2-7, with 12 bases aligning to TRBD1. Trimming at V came to 6 bases and at J to 4 bases, leaving 4 bases not matched to a gene. CDR1 is MGHDK and CDR2 is SYGVNS in the germline V gene. The CDR3 is 14 residues long. For the CDR3, the DNA is TGTGCCAGCAGGAGGGGACAGGGGGCTTACGAGCAGTACTTC. It codes for CASRRGQGAYEQYF.

The J gene is TRBJ1-5, the V gene TRBV9, with a tentative D call TRBD1 (5 bases). V gave up 2 bases and J gave up 0 bases, with 9 bases separating them. CDR1 is SGDLS and CDR2 is YYNGEE in the germline V gene. There are 15 residues in the CDR3. CDR3 sequence: CASSVGGFSNQPQHF. DNA for the CDR3: TGTGCCAGCAGCGTCGGGGGGTTTAGCAATCAGCCCCAGCATTTT.

The V gene is TRBV29-1, the J gene TRBJ2-6; D may be TRBD1 (6 bases). This CDR3 has 15 amino acids. V shed 8 bases and J shed 0 bases, with 14 bases lying between them. Germline CDR1 SQVTM, CDR2 ANQGSEA. CDR3: CSIVTGNSGANVLTF. CDR3 sequence (DNA): TGCAGCATCGTGACAGGAAACTCTGGGGCCAACGTCCTGACTTTC. Drawing the rest from reference TRBV29-1 and TRBJ2-6, the complete variable domain is SAVISQKPSRDICQRGTSLTIQCQVDSQVTMMFWYRQQPGQSLTLIATANQGSEATYESGFVIDKFPISRPNLTFSTLTVSNMSPEDSSIYLCSIVTGNSGANVLTFGAGSRLTVL.

The chain joins TRBV5-1 to TRBJ2-5; perhaps TRBD2 as D (5 bases). Germline-derived CDR1 and CDR2 are SGHRS and YFSETQ. This CDR3 is built from 13 residues. V gave up 4 bases and J gave up 5 bases, with 12 bases separating them. CDR3 bases: TGCGCCAGCAGCCTGAGGGATGGGGAGACCCAGTACTTC. Protein product: CASSLRDGETQYF.

This clonotype was counted between two and nine times. This sequence joins TRBV3-1 and TRBJ1-2; 8 bases line up with TRBD1. Losses at the gene ends were 4 bases for V and 4 bases for J; bases not matched to a gene: 5. The CDR3 has 14 amino acids. CDR1 LGHDT and CDR2 YNNKEL come from the germline V gene (reference sequence). The CDR3 loop is CASSPTGDGYGYTF. CDR3 DNA sequence: TGTGCCAGCAGCCCGACAGGGGACGGCTATGGCTACACCTTC.

This sequence joins TRBV12-3 or TRBV12-4 and TRBJ2-2, with a weak D call TRBD2 (5 bases). The length of the CDR3 is 15 residues. The V gene lost 7 bases and the J gene lost 0 bases, with 12 bases spanning the gap. CDR3 sequence (DNA): TGTGCCAGCACCCCCACTAGAGCGAACACCGGGGAGCTGTTTTTT. As protein: CASTPTRANTGELFF.

This clonotype was counted between two and nine times. J is TRBJ1-6 and V is TRBV20-1; tentative D call: TRBD1 (5 bases). CDR1 is DFQATT, CDR2 SNEGSKA, per germline (reference sequence). V was clipped by 5 bases and J by 4 bases, with 12 bases between them. The CDR3 extends over 14 amino acids. This chain's CDR3 is CSAAGGVYNSPLHF. Written as DNA, the CDR3 is TGCAGTGCTGCCGGGGGAGTTTATAATTCACCCCTCCACTTT.

CDR3 sequence: CAIGGGQETQYF. The DNA for the CDR3 is TGTGCCATCGGCGGGGGCCAAGAGACCCAGTACTTC. This sequence joins TRBV10-3 and TRBJ2-5, with TRBD2 matching 7 bases. Germline CDR1 and CDR2: ENHRY and SYGVKD. The CDR3 has 12 amino acids. V was clipped by 8 bases and J by 1 base; unmatched bases: 1.

There are a few counts of this clonotype. The chain couples TRBV12-3 or TRBV12-4 to TRBJ1-6, with D unclear. V was pared by 8 bases and J by 5 bases, with 13 bases between. The CDR3 runs to 14 residues. CDR3 coding DNA: TGTGCCAGCGCTTCTTCTACTCATAATTCACCCCTCCACTTT. Its translation: CASASSTHNSPLHF.

This clonotype was counted a few times. This chain uses TRBV20-1 with TRBJ2-5, with 10 nucleotides matching TRBD1. Trimming removed 8 bases from V and 4 bases from J; junction bases left unmatched: 7. The V gene's germline CDR1 is DFQATT and CDR2 SNEGSKA (reference sequence). The CDR3 runs to 13 residues. The CDR3 is CSPRTGGSETQYF. CDR3 DNA: TGCAGTCCCCGGACAGGGGGTTCAGAGACCCAGTACTTC.

This clonotype was picked up a small number of times. The V gene is TRBV5-1, the J gene TRBJ1-4, with D unresolved. The V and J ends lost 2 bases and 0 bases respectively, with 8 bases between them. Germline-derived CDR1 and CDR2 are SGHRS and YFSETQ. CDR3 length equals 15 residues. The CDR3, as DNA: TGCGCCAGCAGCTTCTCTCTTGCAACTAATGAAAAACTGTTTTTT. Protein: CASSFSLATNEKLFF.

V and J are TRBV6-1 and TRBJ1-1, with D perhaps TRBD1 (6 bases). Germline lookup yields CDR1 MNHNS and CDR2 SASEGT. Trimming stripped 6 bases from V and 4 bases from J, with 12 bases between. This CDR3 is built from 13 residues. The CDR3, as DNA: TGTGCCAGCAGACTTAGAGGGGGCACTGAAGCTTTCTTT. Translated, it gives CASRLRGGTEAFF.

This clonotype was counted a few times. The V and J genes are TRBV20-1 and TRBJ1-6; 7 nucleotides agree with TRBD1. Germline loops: CDR1 DFQATT, CDR2 SNEGSKA (reference sequence). The CDR3 totals 16 residues. Unmatched junction bases numbered 9, after V lost 3 bases and J lost 4 bases. The chain's CDR3 is CSARAGQSNYNSPLHF. For the CDR3, the DNA is TGCAGTGCTAGGGCGGGACAGTCGAATTATAATTCACCCCTCCACTTT.

V gene TRBV6-5 combines with J gene TRBJ1-5; D is uncertain. The length of the CDR3 is 15 residues. CDR1 is MNHEY and CDR2 is SVGAGI in the germline V gene. V was cut by 2 bases and J by 4 bases, with 12 bases left in between. The CDR3 spells CASSYLASGNQPQHF. In DNA, the CDR3 is TGTGCCAGCAGTTACCTCGCCAGTGGTAATCAGCCCCAGCATTTT.

This clonotype was seen only a few times. The rearrangement joins TRBV7-2 to TRBJ2-2; 10 bases agree with TRBD1. The CDR3 loop spans 18 amino acids. Trimming at V came to 0 bases and at J to 3 bases, leaving 7 bases not matched to a gene. Germline V gene sequence: CDR1 SGHTA, CDR2 FQGNSA. In nucleotides, the CDR3 is TGTGCCAGCAGCTTAGCTGGGACAGGGGCAACCTACACCGGGGAGCTGTTTTTT. Protein: CASSLAGTGATYTGELFF.

This clonotype came up many times. The gene calls are TRBV27 and TRBJ1-4; TRBD1 is a possible D gene (5 bases). Germline lookup yields CDR1 MNHEY and CDR2 SMNVEV (reference sequence). The CDR3 runs 15 residues. Between the trimmed V and J ends, which lost 2 bases and 6 bases, there was a span of 13 bases. CDR3 coding DNA: TGTGCCAGCAGTTTAGGGGAGCCCAGGGATGAAAAACTGTTTTTT. Protein product: CASSLGEPRDEKLFF.